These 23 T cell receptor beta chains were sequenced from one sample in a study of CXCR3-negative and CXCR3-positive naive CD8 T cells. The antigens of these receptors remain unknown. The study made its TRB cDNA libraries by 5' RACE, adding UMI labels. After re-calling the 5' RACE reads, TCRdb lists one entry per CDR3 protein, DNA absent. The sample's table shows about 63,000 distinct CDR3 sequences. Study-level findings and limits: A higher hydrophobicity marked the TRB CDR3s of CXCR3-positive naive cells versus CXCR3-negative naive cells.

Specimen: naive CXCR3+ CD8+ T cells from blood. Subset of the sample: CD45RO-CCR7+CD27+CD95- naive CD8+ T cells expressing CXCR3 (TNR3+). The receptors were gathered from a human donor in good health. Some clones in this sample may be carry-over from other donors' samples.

The CDR3 here is CSVEVAGTGGNEAFF. V and J are TRBV29-1 and TRBJ1-1; TCRdb's D call, TRBD1, is unchecked because there is no DNA. The CDR3 covers 15 residues. From germline, CDR1 is SQVTM and CDR2 ANQGSEA.

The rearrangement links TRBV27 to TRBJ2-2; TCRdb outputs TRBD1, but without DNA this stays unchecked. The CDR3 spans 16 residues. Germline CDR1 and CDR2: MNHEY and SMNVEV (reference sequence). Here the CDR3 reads CASSPGTVFYTGELFF.

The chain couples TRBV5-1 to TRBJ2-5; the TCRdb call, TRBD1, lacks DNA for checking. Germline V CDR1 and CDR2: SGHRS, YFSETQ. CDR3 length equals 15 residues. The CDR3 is CASSSPGQGDETQYF.

The CDR3 region is CSASGDRVPTSYNEQFF. The V gene is TRBV20-1, the J gene TRBJ2-1; the D gene TCRdb calls, TRBD1, cannot be checked with no DNA. The germline gives CDR1 DFQATT, CDR2 SNEGSKA (reference sequence). This CDR3 region has 17 residues.

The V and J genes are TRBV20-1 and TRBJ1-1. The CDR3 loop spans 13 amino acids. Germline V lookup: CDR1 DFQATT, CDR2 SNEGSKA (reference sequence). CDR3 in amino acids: CSARGLMNTEAFF.

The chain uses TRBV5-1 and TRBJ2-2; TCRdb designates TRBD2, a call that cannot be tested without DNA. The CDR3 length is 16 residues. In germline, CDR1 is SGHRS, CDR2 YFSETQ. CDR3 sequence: CASSWVTSGGLGELFF.

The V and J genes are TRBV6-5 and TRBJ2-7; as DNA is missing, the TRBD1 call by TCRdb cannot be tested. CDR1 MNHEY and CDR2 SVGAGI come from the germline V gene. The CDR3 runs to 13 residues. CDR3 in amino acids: CASGDSFIYEQYF.

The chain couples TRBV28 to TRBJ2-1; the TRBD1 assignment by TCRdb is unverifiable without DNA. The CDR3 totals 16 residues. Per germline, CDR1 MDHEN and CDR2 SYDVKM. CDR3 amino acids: CASSATRGPSYNEQFF.

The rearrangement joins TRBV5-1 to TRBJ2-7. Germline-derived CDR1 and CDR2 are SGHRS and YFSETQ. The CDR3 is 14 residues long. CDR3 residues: CASSLLTGIDEQYF.

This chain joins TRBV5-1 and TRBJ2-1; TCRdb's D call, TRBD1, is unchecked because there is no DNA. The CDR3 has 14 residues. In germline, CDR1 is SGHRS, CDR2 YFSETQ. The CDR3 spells CASKTGLGRDEQSF.

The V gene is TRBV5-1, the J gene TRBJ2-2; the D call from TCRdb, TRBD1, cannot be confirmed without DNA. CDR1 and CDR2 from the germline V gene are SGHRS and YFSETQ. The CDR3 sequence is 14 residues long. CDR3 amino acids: CASRPDRNTGELFF. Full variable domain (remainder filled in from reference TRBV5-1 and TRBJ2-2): KAGVTQTPRYLIKTRGQQVTLSCSPISGHRSVSWYQQTPGQGLQFLFEYFSETQRNKGNFPGRFSGRQFSNSRSEMNVSTLELGDSALYLCASRPDRNTGELFFGEGSRLTVL.

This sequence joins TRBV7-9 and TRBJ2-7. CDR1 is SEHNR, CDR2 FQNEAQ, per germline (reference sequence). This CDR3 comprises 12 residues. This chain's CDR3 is CASSFYLGEQYF.

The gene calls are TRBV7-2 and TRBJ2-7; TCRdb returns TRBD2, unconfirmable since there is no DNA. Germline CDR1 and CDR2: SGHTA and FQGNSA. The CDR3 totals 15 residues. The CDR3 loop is CASSFLRDFPYEQYF.

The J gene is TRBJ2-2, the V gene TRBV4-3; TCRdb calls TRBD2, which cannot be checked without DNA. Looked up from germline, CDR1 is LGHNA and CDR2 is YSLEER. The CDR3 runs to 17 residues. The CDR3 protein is CASSLQVRPSRAGELFF.

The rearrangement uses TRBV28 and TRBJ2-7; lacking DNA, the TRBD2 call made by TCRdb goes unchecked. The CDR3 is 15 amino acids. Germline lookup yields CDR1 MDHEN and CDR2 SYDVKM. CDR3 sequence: CASSPTSGSPGEQYF.

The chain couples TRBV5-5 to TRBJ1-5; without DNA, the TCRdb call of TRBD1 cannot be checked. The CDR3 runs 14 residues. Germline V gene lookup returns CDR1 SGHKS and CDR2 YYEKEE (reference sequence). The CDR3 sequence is CASRGQESNQPQHF. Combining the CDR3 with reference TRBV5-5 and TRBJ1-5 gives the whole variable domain DAGVTQSPTHLIKTRGQQVTLRCSPISGHKSVSWYQQVLGQGPQFIFQYYEKEERGRGNFPDRFSARQFPNYSSELNVNALLLGDSALYLCASRGQESNQPQHFGDGTRLSIL.

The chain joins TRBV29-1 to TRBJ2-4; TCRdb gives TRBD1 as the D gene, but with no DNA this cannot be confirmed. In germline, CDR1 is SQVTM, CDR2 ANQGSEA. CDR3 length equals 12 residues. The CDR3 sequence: CSGGQVGNIQYF. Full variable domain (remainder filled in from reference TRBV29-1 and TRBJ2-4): SAVISQKPSRDICQRGTSLTIQCQVDSQVTMMFWYRQQPGQSLTLIATANQGSEATYESGFVIDKFPISRPNLTFSTLTVSNMSPEDSSIYLCSGGQVGNIQYFGAGTRLSVL.

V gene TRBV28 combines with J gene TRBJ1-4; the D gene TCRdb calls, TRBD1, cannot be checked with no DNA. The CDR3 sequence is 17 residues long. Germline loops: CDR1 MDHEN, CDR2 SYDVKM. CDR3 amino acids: CASSSLFTGTENEKLFF. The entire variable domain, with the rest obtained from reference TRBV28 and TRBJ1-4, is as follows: DVKVTQSSRYLVKRTGEKVFLECVQDMDHENMFWYRQDPGLGLRLIYFSYDVKMKEKGDIPEGYSVSREKKERFSLILESASTNQTSMYLCASSSLFTGTENEKLFFGSGTQLSVL.

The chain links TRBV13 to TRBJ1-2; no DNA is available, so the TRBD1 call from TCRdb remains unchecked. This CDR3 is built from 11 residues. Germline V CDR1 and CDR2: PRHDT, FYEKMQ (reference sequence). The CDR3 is CASSPPGAYTF.

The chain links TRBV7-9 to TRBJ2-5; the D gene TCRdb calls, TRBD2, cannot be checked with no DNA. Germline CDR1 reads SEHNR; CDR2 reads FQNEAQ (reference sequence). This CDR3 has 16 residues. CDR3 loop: CASSSNKLPAAETQYF.

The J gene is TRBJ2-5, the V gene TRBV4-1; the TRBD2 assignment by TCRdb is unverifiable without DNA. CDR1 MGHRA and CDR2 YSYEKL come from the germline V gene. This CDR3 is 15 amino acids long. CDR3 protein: CASSPSGRAEETQYF.

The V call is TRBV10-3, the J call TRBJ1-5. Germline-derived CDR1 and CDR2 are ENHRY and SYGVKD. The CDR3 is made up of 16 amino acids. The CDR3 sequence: CAISDGSGGLNQPQHF.

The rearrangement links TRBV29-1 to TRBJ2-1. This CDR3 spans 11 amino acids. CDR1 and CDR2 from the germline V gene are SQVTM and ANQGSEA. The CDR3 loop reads CSGGVSYEQFF.